A single sample is the source of the 27 T cell receptor beta chains below, sequenced in a study of T-cell memory formation after mild COVID-19. TCRdb itself ran the 5' RACE reads through MiXCR, one entry per CDR3 protein. The sample includes about 140,000 distinct CDR3 sequences, around 15% seen only once; the top ten take roughly 28%. Sequencing was carried out using PBMCs or a T cell subset sorted from them (not recorded which). The receptors were gathered from an adult woman who had mild COVID-19 (a few samples of this study predate the infection). Cell type and time point are not known.

This clonotype was picked up a small number of times. The rearrangement joins TRBV3-1 to TRBJ2-1; a possible D gene is TRBD2 (6 bases). Trimming left V 0 bases short and J 12 bases short, with 12 bases between. Germline CDR1 and CDR2: LGHDT and YNNKEL (reference sequence). The length of the CDR3 is 13 residues. CDR3 protein: CASSQDHGGRQFF. CDR3 sequence (DNA): TGTGCCAGCAGCCAAGATCACGGAGGGAGGCAGTTCTTC.

The rearrangement links TRBV6-1 to TRBJ2-1; no reliable D call. V lost 2 bases, J lost 7 bases, and 9 bases lay in between. The V gene's germline CDR1 is MNHNS and CDR2 SASEGT. This CDR3 has 13 residues. Here the CDR3 DNA reads TGTGCCAGCAGTGAAAGGGTGTTAAATGAGCAGTTCTTC. Its translation: CASSERVLNEQFF.

V gene TRBV24-1 combines with J gene TRBJ1-1; a weak D match, TRBD1 (6 bases). This CDR3 has 15 residues. Trimming pared 5 bases from V and 1 base from J, leaving 13 bases between. Germline values: CDR1 KGHDR, CDR2 SFDVKD. The CDR3 nucleotides read TGTGCCACCAGTGTCGTCCTACAGGGGAACACTGAAGCTTTCTTT. Its translation is CATSVVLQGNTEAFF.

The sample holds a few counts of this clonotype. The V gene is TRBV30, the J gene TRBJ2-7; D possibly uses TRBD1 or TRBD2 (5 bases each). The CDR3 has 15 amino acids. The V end lost 1 base, the J end lost 1 base, and 14 bases lay between the germline ends. The germline CDR1 and CDR2 sequences are GTSNPN and SVGIG (reference sequence). The CDR3, as DNA: TGTGCCTGGAGTGGAAGGGGACGGAATTCCTACGAGCAGTACTTC. The encoded protein is CAWSGRGRNSYEQYF.

The J gene is TRBJ2-1, the V gene TRBV4-3; D gene unclear. V gave up 2 bases and J gave up 3 bases, with 8 bases separating them. CDR3 length: 14 residues. Germline CDR1 is LGHNA and CDR2 is YSLEER. The CDR3 here is CASSQKGSYNEQFF. DNA of the CDR3: TGCGCCAGCAGCCAAAAGGGAAGCTACAATGAGCAGTTCTTC.

The chain recombines TRBV5-4 with TRBJ2-7; the D is unclear. Looked up from germline, CDR1 is SGHNT and CDR2 is YYREEE (reference sequence). The CDR3 is 11 residues long. The germline V and J ends were trimmed by 2 bases and 7 bases, with 7 bases remaining between them. The CDR3 DNA reads as TGTGCCAGCAGCTTACAAACAGAGCAGTACTTC. It codes for CASSLQTEQYF.

This clonotype was counted between two and nine times. The CDR3 nucleotides read TGTGCCAGCAGTTGGGACCGGACCTACGAGCAGTACTTC. As protein: CASSWDRTYEQYF. J is TRBJ2-7 and V is TRBV12-3 or TRBV12-4; the D call may be TRBD1 or TRBD2 (5 bases each). The CDR3 is made up of 13 amino acids. The V end lost 4 bases, the J end lost 2 bases, and 9 bases lay between the germline ends.

The chain is built from TRBV12-3 or TRBV12-4 and TRBJ2-7; TRBD2 might be the D (6 bases). Trimming pared 8 bases from V and 3 bases from J, leaving 11 bases between. The CDR3 is 12 amino acids. The CDR3: CASAGRSYEQYF. As DNA, the CDR3 is TGTGCCAGCGCGGGGAGGAGCTACGAGCAGTACTTC.

V gene TRBV7-9 combines with J gene TRBJ2-1; tentative D call: TRBD2 (6 bases). The length of the CDR3 is 13 residues. V dropped 8 bases and J dropped 2 bases, with 10 bases sitting between them. Germline V lookup: CDR1 SEHNR, CDR2 FQNEAQ (reference sequence). Here the CDR3 DNA reads TGTGCCAGCCGGAGGGGTGCCTACAATGAGCAGTTCTTC. It specifies CASRRGAYNEQFF.

The V and J genes are TRBV28 and TRBJ2-5, with 7 bases fitting TRBD1. The CDR3 length is 16 residues. The junction had 11 bases not matched to a gene; V was cut back by 5 bases and J by 2 bases. Germline V CDR1 and CDR2: MDHEN, SYDVKM. CDR3 sequence reads: CASSIPQGNVQETQYF. As DNA, the CDR3 is TGTGCCAGCAGTATTCCACAGGGGAACGTTCAAGAGACCCAGTACTTC. Full variable domain (outside the CDR3, taken from reference TRBV28 and TRBJ2-5): DVKVTQSSRYLVKRTGEKVFLECVQDMDHENMFWYRQDPGLGLRLIYFSYDVKMKEKGDIPEGYSVSREKKERFSLILESASTNQTSMYLCASSIPQGNVQETQYFGPGTRLLVL.

This chain's CDR3 is CSVEVPGEKLFF. As DNA, the CDR3 is TGCAGCGTTGAAGTGCCCGGCGAAAAACTGTTTTTT. The chain links TRBV29-1 to TRBJ1-4; no clear D gene. Trimming shortened V by 1 base and J by 8 bases, and 8 bases separated the two germline ends. Germline V gene sequence: CDR1 SQVTM, CDR2 ANQGSEA. This CDR3 is built from 12 residues.

The chain links TRBV7-9 to TRBJ2-7; 11 bases are shared with TRBD1. The CDR3 contains 15 residues. The trim removed 2 bases at V and 4 bases at J, leaving 4 bases unmatched. Germline loops: CDR1 SEHNR, CDR2 FQNEAQ (reference sequence). The CDR3 reads CASSLSDRGPYEQYF. CDR3 coding DNA: TGTGCCAGCAGCTTATCGGACAGGGGGCCTTACGAGCAGTACTTC.

The chain carries TRBV19 and TRBJ2-1; D uncertain. The CDR3 has 15 amino acids. Trimming took 7 bases from V and 0 from J, leaving 13 bases between them. Germline assignment: CDR1 LNHDA and CDR2 SQIVND (reference sequence). The CDR3 loop is CASIPWPASYNEQFF. The CDR3 nucleotides read TGTGCCAGTATCCCGTGGCCGGCCTCCTACAATGAGCAGTTCTTC.

This clonotype was observed a few times. The chain joins TRBV9 to TRBJ2-3, with 10 bases that match TRBD1. The germline gives CDR1 SGDLS, CDR2 YYNGEE. There are 17 residues in the CDR3. The trim removed 3 bases at V and 2 bases at J, leaving 9 bases unmatched. The CDR3 DNA reads TGTGCCAGCAGCGCCGTTGGGACAGGGGCCTACACAGATACGCAGTATTTT. This gives the protein CASSAVGTGAYTDTQYF.

This clonotype has only a few counts. This chain uses TRBV7-6 with TRBJ1-1; the match to TRBD1 covers 8 bases. Germline CDR1 is SGHVS and CDR2 is FNYEAQ. Trimming took 3 bases from V and 6 from J; bases not matched to a gene: 0. The CDR3 length is 12 residues. The CDR3 region is CASSLGQAEAFF. The CDR3 DNA reads as TGTGCCAGCAGCTTGGGACAGGCTGAAGCTTTCTTT.

The J gene is TRBJ2-5, the V gene TRBV7-9; D is ambiguous. This CDR3 is 14 amino acids long. Germline CDR1 is SEHNR and CDR2 is FQNEAQ (reference sequence). V was pared by 9 bases and J by 1 base, with 15 bases between. CDR3 bases: TGTGCCAGAAGCGCACAAAGTATCCAAGAGACCCAGTACTTC. It is translated as CARSAQSIQETQYF.

This clonotype was picked up a small number of times. The CDR3 DNA is TGCGCCAGCAGCCAAGATAGCGCGGGAGGGAGCTCCTACGAGCAGTACTTC. It codes for CASSQDSAGGSSYEQYF. The chain links TRBV4-3 to TRBJ2-7; 9 bases agree with TRBD2. V was clipped by 0 bases and J by 0 bases; unmatched bases: 6. There are 17 residues in the CDR3. The germline gives CDR1 LGHNA, CDR2 YSLEER.

The chain is built from TRBV7-9 and TRBJ2-1; tentative D call: TRBD2 (6 bases). CDR3 size: 17 residues. Germline lookup yields CDR1 SEHNR and CDR2 FQNEAQ (reference sequence). V was cut by 1 base and J by 4 bases, with 17 bases left in between. The CDR3 spells CASSLDPLAPGYNEQFF. CDR3 in DNA: TGTGCCAGCAGCTTAGACCCACTAGCACCAGGATACAATGAGCAGTTCTTC.

There are a few counts of this clonotype. V gene TRBV21-1 combines with J gene TRBJ1-5; no DNA check was done on the table's D call, TRBD1. TRBV21-1 is reported as a pseudogene. This CDR3 contains 16 residues. In DNA form, the CDR3 reads TGTGCCAGCAGCAAAGGAATTTGGACAGGGATCGAGCCCCAGCATTTT. Protein: CASSKGIWTGIEPQHF.

This clonotype was seen a few times. V gene TRBV4-1 combines with J gene TRBJ2-1, with no clear D. This CDR3 has 11 amino acids. The V gene lost 3 bases and the J gene lost 10 bases, with 7 bases spanning the gap. From germline, CDR1 is MGHRA and CDR2 YSYEKL. In nucleotides, the CDR3 is TGCGCCAGCAGCCAGTTAGCCGAGCAGTTCTTC. Translated: CASSQLAEQFF.

V and J are TRBV7-6 and TRBJ2-7, with D hard to call. CDR1 is SGHVS, CDR2 FNYEAQ, per germline. The V end was cut by 4 bases, the J end by 5 bases, with 12 bases between. The CDR3 contains 13 residues. This CDR3 reads CASSSGRANEQYF. As DNA, the CDR3 is TGTGCCAGCAGCTCCGGTCGGGCGAACGAGCAGTACTTC.

The chain uses TRBV7-6 and TRBJ1-1, with a weak D call TRBD1 (6 bases). Germline CDR1 reads SGHVS; CDR2 reads FNYEAQ. V shed 5 bases and J shed 3 bases, with 16 bases lying between them. The CDR3 length is 15 residues. The CDR3 is CASSPGAGGDTEAFF. As DNA, the CDR3 is TGTGCCAGCAGCCCGGGGGCCGGGGGGGACACTGAAGCTTTCTTT.

This clonotype was recorded a few times. This chain links TRBV13 with TRBJ2-5, with D unresolved. CDR3 size: 13 residues. Looked up from germline, CDR1 is PRHDT and CDR2 is FYEKMQ (reference sequence). The ends were cut back, 1 base at V and 1 base at J, with 4 bases in the middle. Here the CDR3 DNA reads TGTGCCAGCAGCTTAGATGTCCAAGAGACCCAGTACTTC. Its translation is CASSLDVQETQYF.

This clonotype was observed a few times. The V gene is TRBV4-2, the J gene TRBJ2-3; 8 nucleotides agree with TRBD2. There are 17 residues in the CDR3. Germline CDR1 reads LGHNA; CDR2 reads YNFKEQ. V lost 0 bases and J lost 2; bases outside the gene matches: 7. The CDR3 loop is CASSQDVAGSFTDTQYF. The CDR3 DNA sequence: TGTGCCAGCAGCCAAGATGTAGCGGGGTCTTTCACAGATACGCAGTATTTT.

This chain uses TRBV6-2 or TRBV6-3 with TRBJ1-1, with 7 bases fitting TRBD1. The CDR3 is 15 residues long. The J segment lost 0 bases and the V segment lost 6 bases, leaving 7 bases of the junction unmatched. The germline CDR1 and CDR2 sequences are MNHEY and SVGEGT. CDR3 sequence: CASRGTADMNTEAFF. The CDR3 DNA sequence: TGTGCCAGCAGAGGGACAGCTGATATGAACACTGAAGCTTTCTTT.

This clonotype was counted only a few times. The chain couples TRBV27 to TRBJ2-5, with 12 bases that match TRBD2. The CDR3 consists of 16 residues. Germline lookup yields CDR1 MNHEY and CDR2 SMNVEV (reference sequence). The V and J ends lost 5 bases and 4 bases, in that order; junction bases with no gene match: 8. The CDR3 loop is CASSPRLAGVAETQYF. The DNA for the CDR3 is TGTGCCAGCAGTCCTCGACTAGCGGGGGTTGCAGAGACCCAGTACTTC.

The chain couples TRBV5-6 to TRBJ1-6; no clear D. V lost 4 bases to trimming and J lost 0 bases, with 11 bases between them. The CDR3 runs to 16 residues. Germline V gene lookup returns CDR1 SGHDT and CDR2 YYEEEE. The CDR3 nucleotides read TGTGCCAGCAGCACGGTGGGGTTCTCCTATAATTCACCCCTCCACTTT. Its protein product is CASSTVGFSYNSPLHF.